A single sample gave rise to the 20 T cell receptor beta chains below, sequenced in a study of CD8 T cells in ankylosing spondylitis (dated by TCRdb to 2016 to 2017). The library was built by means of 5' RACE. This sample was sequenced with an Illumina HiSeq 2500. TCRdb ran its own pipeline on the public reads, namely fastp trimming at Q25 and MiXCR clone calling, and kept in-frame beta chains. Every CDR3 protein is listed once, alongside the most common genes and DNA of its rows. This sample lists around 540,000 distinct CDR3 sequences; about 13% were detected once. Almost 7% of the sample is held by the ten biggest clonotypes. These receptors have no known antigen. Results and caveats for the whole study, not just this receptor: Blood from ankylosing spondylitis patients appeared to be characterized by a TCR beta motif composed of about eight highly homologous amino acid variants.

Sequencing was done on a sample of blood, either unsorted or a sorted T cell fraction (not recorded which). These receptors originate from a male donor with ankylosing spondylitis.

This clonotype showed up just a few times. The CDR3 DNA reads TGTGCCAGCAGCTCCTGGACTAGCGCAGAGACCCAGTACTTC. It is translated as CASSSWTSAETQYF. The chain uses TRBV7-2 and TRBJ2-5; TRBD2 aligns across 9 bases. The germline V gene encodes CDR1 SGHTA and CDR2 FQGNSA. The CDR3 extends over 14 amino acids. V was clipped by 4 bases and J by 4 bases; unmatched bases: 4.

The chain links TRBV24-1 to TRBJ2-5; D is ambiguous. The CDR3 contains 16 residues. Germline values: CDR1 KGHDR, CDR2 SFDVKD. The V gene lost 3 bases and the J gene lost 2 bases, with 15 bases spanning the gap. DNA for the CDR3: TGTGCCACCAGTGATCCATCTGGAGTGTATCAAGAGACCCAGTACTTC. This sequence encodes CATSDPSGVYQETQYF.

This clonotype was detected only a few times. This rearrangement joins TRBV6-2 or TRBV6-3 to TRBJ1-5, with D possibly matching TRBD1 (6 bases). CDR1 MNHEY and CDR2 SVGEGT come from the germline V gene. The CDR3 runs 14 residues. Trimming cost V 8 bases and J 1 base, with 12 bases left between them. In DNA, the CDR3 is TGTGCCAGCGCCGAGGGGGGGAGCAATCAGCCCCAGCATTTT. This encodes CASAEGGSNQPQHF.

The CDR3 region has the DNA TGTGCCAGCAGTGTCTTTCGGGACATCGAGCAGTACGTC. Its protein product is CASSVFRDIEQYV. This chain joins TRBV6-1 and TRBJ2-7; D may be TRBD1 (6 bases). The CDR3 runs to 13 residues. The germline CDR1 and CDR2 sequences are MNHNS and SASEGT. V lost 4 bases to trimming and J lost 6 bases, with 13 bases between them.

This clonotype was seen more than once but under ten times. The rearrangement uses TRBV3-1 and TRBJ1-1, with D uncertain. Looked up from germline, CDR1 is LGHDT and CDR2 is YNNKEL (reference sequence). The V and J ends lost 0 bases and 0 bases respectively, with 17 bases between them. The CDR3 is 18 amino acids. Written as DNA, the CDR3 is TGTGCCAGCAGCCAAGACTGGCACGAAAAGGCTATGAACACTGAAGCTTTCTTT. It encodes CASSQDWHEKAMNTEAFF.

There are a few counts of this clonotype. CDR3 sequence (DNA): TGCGCCAGCGCCGGACAGAAGAACACTGAAGCTTTCTTT. Residues: CASAGQKNTEAFF. The rearrangement links TRBV5-1 to TRBJ1-1; possible D gene TRBD1, 6 bases. The V gene's germline CDR1 is SGHRS and CDR2 YFSETQ. V lost 7 bases, J lost 1 base, and 11 bases lay in between. The CDR3 is 13 residues long.

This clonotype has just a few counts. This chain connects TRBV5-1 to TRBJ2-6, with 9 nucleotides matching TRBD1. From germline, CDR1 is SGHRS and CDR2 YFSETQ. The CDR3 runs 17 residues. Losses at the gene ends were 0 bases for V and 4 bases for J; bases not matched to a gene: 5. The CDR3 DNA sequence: TGCGCCAGCAGCTTGGAACAGGGGGCGCGAGGGGCCAACGTCCTGACTTTC. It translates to CASSLEQGARGANVLTF.

CDR3 nucleotides: TGTGCCACCAGTGATTTGAAGCGTTATGGGACAGATACGCAGTATTTT. Amino acids: CATSDLKRYGTDTQYF. The rearrangement uses TRBV24-1 and TRBJ2-3; D is unclear. The ends were cut back, 0 bases at V and 3 bases at J, with 12 bases in the middle. Germline lookup yields CDR1 KGHDR and CDR2 SFDVKD. This CDR3 is built from 16 residues.

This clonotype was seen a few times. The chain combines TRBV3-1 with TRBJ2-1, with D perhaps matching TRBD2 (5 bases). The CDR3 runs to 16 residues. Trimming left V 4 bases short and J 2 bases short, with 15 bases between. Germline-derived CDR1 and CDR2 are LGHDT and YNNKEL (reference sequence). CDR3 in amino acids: CASSPFYRETYNEQFF. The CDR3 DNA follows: TGTGCCAGCAGCCCCTTCTACCGGGAAACCTACAATGAGCAGTTCTTC.

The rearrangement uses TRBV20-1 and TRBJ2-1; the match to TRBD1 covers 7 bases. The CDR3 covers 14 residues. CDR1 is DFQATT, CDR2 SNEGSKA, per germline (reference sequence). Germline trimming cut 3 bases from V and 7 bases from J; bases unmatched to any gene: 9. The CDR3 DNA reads TGCAGTGCTAGGGACCCGGGACAGTTGAATGAGCAGTTCTTC. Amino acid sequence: CSARDPGQLNEQFF.

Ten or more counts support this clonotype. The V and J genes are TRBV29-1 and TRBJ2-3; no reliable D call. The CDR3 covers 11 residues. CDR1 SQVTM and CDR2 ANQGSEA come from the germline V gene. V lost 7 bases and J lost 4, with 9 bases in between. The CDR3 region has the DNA TGCAGCGGTTCTAGGTCAGATACGCAGTATTTT. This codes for CSGSRSDTQYF.

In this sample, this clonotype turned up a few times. The CDR3 here is CASSLNGVSEAFF. For the CDR3, the DNA is TGTGCCAGCAGCTTAAATGGAGTCAGTGAAGCTTTCTTT. The chain couples TRBV7-2 to TRBJ1-1, with unresolved D. Trimming took 2 bases from V and 7 from J, leaving 11 bases between them. Germline loops: CDR1 SGHTA, CDR2 FQGNSA. CDR3 size: 13 residues.

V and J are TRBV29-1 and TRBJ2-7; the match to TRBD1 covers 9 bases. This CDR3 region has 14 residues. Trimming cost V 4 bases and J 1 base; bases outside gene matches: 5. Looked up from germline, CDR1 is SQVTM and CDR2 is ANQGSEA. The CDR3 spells CSVVPGTGSYEQYF. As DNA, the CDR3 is TGCAGCGTTGTCCCCGGGACAGGGTCCTACGAGCAGTACTTC.

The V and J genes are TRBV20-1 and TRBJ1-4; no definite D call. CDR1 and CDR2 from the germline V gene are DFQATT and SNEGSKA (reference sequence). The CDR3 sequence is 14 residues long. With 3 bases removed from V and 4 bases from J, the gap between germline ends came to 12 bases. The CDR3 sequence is CSARRRSFNEKLFF. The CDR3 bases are TGCAGTGCTAGGAGGCGCTCCTTTAATGAAAAACTGTTTTTT.

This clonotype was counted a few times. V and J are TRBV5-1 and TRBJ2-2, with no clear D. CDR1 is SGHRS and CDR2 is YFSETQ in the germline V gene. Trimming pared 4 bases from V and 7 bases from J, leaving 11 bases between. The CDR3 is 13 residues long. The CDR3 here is CASSITPGGELFF. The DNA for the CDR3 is TGCGCCAGCAGCATCACACCGGGCGGGGAGCTGTTTTTT.

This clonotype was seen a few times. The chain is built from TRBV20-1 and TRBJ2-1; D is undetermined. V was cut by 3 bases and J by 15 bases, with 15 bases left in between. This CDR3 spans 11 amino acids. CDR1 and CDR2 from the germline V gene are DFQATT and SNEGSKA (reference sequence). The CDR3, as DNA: TGCAGTGCTAGTCAGTTCTCCGCTCGGTTCTTC. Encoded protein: CSASQFSARFF.

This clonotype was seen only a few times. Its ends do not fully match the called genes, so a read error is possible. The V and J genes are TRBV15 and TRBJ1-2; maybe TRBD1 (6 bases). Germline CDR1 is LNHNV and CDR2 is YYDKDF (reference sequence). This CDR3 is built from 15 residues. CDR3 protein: CATTRMTGQGYGYTF. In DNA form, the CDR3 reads TGTGCCACCACCAGAATGACAGGCCAGGGCTATGGCTACACCTTC.

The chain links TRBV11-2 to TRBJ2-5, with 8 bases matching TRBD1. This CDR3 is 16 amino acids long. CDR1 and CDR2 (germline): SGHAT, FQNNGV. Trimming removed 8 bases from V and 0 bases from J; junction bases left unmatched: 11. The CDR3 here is CASGRGRPSDQETQYF. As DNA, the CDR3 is TGTGCCAGCGGCAGGGGGCGGCCTTCTGACCAAGAGACCCAGTACTTC. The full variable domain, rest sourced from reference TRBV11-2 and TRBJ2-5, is EAGVAQSPRYKIIEKRQSVAFWCNPISGHATLYWYQQILGQGPKLLIQFQNNGVVDDSQLPKDRFSAERLKGVDSTLKIQPAKLEDSAVYLCASGRGRPSDQETQYFGPGTRLLVL.

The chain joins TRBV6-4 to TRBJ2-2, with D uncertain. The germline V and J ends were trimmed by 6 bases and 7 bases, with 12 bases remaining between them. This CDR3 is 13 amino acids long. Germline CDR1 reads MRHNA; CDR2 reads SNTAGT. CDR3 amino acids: CASSPSGVGELFF. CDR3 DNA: TGTGCCAGCAGCCCTTCTGGGGTCGGGGAGCTGTTTTTT.

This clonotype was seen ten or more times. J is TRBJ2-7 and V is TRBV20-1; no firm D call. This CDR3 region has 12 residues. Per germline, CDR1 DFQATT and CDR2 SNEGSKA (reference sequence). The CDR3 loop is CSADKTSYEQYF. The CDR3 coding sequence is TGCAGCGCTGACAAGACCTCCTACGAGCAGTACTTC.